The 3 T cell receptor beta chains given below trace back to one sample, sequenced in a study of T cells in women clearing cervical HPV infection. Here immunoSEQ multiplex PCR was the method, and the copy in TCRdb shows in-frame clones only, minus some. The sample has some 50,000 clones. The source material was blood buffy coat. The receptor set was obtained from a woman between 18 and 75 years old with a cervical HPV16 infection that either progressed to CIN3+ or cleared (not recorded which).

A note on this clone: The read halts 3 residues ahead of the CDR3 end, with the missing end drawn from the germline J gene. This rearrangement joins TRBV12-3 or TRBV12-4 to TRBJ2-7; 10 nucleotides match TRBD1. The CDR3 extends over 14 amino acids. J lost 3 bases, V lost 6 bases, and 5 bases had no gene match. This chain's CDR3 is CASRDRDRGYEQYF. CDR3 DNA (partial): TGTGCCAGCAGGGACCGGGACAGGGGCTACGAG.

A word on this clone: Sequencing ends 3 residues short of the CDR3 end; the germline J gene provides the rest. V gene TRBV6-1 combines with J gene TRBJ2-5, with 7 bases identical to TRBD1. The J segment lost 5 bases and the V segment lost 3 bases, leaving 6 bases of the junction unmatched. This CDR3 has 14 amino acids. The germline gives CDR1 MNHNS, CDR2 SASEGT. CDR3 bases read: TGTGCCAGCAGTGATGGACAGGCTCGGGAGACC. It yields the protein CASSDGQARET. The full CDR3 is CASSDGQARETQYF.

A remark on this clone: From the germline J gene comes the end of the CDR3, since the read stops 3 residues before it. This chain connects TRBV18 to TRBJ2-2, with D tentatively TRBD1 (6 bases). Between the trimmed V and J ends, which lost 3 bases and 6 bases, there was a span of 14 bases. The germline CDR1 and CDR2 sequences are KGHSH and LQKENI. The CDR3 totals 15 residues. The sequenced CDR3 bases are TGTGCCAGCTCACCCGGCCGGGGACACCCCGGGGAG. It yields the protein CASSPGRGHPGE. The CDR3 in its entirety is CASSPGRGHPGELFF.